Below, 29 T cell receptor beta chains from the same sample are listed, as sequenced in a study of blood T cells in healthy people across ages. Then a second PCR, running roughly 7 to 11 cycles, was carried out with a sample-barcoded 5' primer and a J-beta primer mix. TCRdb reanalysed the 5' RACE reads using MiXCR and keeps one entry per CDR3 protein. Counted here are 650,000 to 700,000 distinct CDR3 sequences, about 50% occurring once; the ten biggest clones make up about 14%. The sequenced sample consisted of blood. All receptors derive from an elderly woman in good health.

The J gene is TRBJ1-2, the V gene TRBV12-3 or TRBV12-4; D uncertain. The CDR3 covers 12 residues. V lost 6 bases to trimming and J lost 6 bases, with 11 bases between them. The CDR3 nucleotides read TGTGCCAGCAGAGCCCTCATGAATGGCTACACCTTC. Protein product: CASRALMNGYTF.

This clonotype was seen a few times. V is TRBV18 and J is TRBJ1-6; possible D gene TRBD1, 5 bases. The V gene's germline CDR1 is KGHSH and CDR2 LQKENI. Trimming removed 2 bases from V and 0 bases from J, with 11 bases in between. CDR3 length: 17 residues. CDR3 sequence reads: CASSPVGVSSYNSPLHF. DNA for the CDR3: TGTGCCAGCTCACCAGTAGGGGTGAGCTCCTATAATTCACCCCTCCACTTT.

The rearrangement uses TRBV6-5 and TRBJ2-5, with unresolved D. The J call is doubtful: the DNA matches TRBJ2-7 better. Germline V gene data show CDR1 as MNHEY and CDR2 as SVGAGI. This CDR3 region has 14 residues. The CDR3 loop reads CASSRSGPTYEQYF. DNA of the CDR3: TGTGCCAGCAGTCGATCGGGTCCCACCTACGAGCAGTACTTC.

V is TRBV20-1 and J is TRBJ2-5; perhaps TRBD1 as D (6 bases). Germline-derived CDR1 and CDR2 are DFQATT and SNEGSKA (reference sequence). V was shortened by 0 bases and J by 5 bases, with 19 bases between the two germline ends. This CDR3 region has 16 residues. Here the CDR3 reads CSARDRWDKDWETQYF. CDR3 nucleotide sequence: TGCAGTGCTAGAGATCGATGGGACAAAGATTGGGAGACCCAGTACTTC.

In the case of this clonotype: A read error is possible here, since a much larger clone lies one base away. The rearrangement uses TRBV20-1 and TRBJ2-1; 11 positions agree with TRBD2. The better agreement between TRBJ2-7 and the DNA end casts doubt on the J call. This CDR3 has 16 amino acids. Germline V gives CDR1 DFQATT, CDR2 SNEGSKA (reference sequence). The CDR3 sequence is CSAPYSGLAVYNEQYF. In nucleotides, the CDR3 is TGCAGTGCACCTTATTCGGGACTAGCGGTTTACAATGAGCAGTACTTC.

J is TRBJ1-2 and V is TRBV28; no reliable D call. Germline V gene data show CDR1 as MDHEN and CDR2 as SYDVKM. V lost 6 bases and J 6 bases, leaving 14 bases between the germline ends. CDR3 length equals 13 residues. As DNA, the CDR3 is TGTGCCAGCAGCGTCTCAACCTTAGATGGCTACACCTTC. Protein: CASSVSTLDGYTF.

This clonotype was found many times. The chain uses TRBV29-1 and TRBJ2-5; 8 positions agree with TRBD2. V shed 4 bases and J 9 bases; nucleotides not matched to a gene: 13. Germline lookup yields CDR1 SQVTM and CDR2 ANQGSEA. CDR3 size: 14 residues. CDR3 sequence reads: CSVVARGESGPQYF. CDR3 nucleotides: TGCAGCGTTGTCGCGCGGGGGGAATCTGGGCCCCAGTACTTC.

Ten or more counts support this clonotype. V is TRBV7-8 and J is TRBJ2-1; 7 bases agree with TRBD1. Germline trimming cut 5 bases from V and 4 bases from J; bases unmatched to any gene: 5. The V gene's germline CDR1 is SGHVS and CDR2 FQNEAQ. This CDR3 spans 14 amino acids. The CDR3 here is CASSRQGVYNEQFF. For the CDR3, the DNA is TGTGCCAGCAGCCGTCAGGGGGTTTACAATGAGCAGTTCTTC.

This clonotype was seen repeatedly, ten times or more. This chain joins TRBV10-1 and TRBJ2-3; 8 bases are shared with TRBD1. Germline-derived CDR1 and CDR2 are WNHNN and SYGVQD (reference sequence). The CDR3 loop spans 15 amino acids. Trimming cost V 3 bases and J 0 bases; bases outside gene matches: 2. The CDR3 bases are TGCGCCAGCAGTGATGGACAGGGAAGCACAGATACGCAGTATTTT. Translation: CASSDGQGSTDTQYF.

This clonotype was picked up many times. The chain has TRBV13 and TRBJ2-3; possible D gene TRBD2, 6 bases. This CDR3 is built from 16 residues. The germline gives CDR1 PRHDT, CDR2 FYEKMQ (reference sequence). V lost 0 bases and J 9 bases, leaving 19 bases between the germline ends. CDR3 sequence reads: CASSLGALAQWWTQYF. DNA of the CDR3: TGTGCCAGCAGCTTAGGCGCACTAGCACAGTGGTGGACGCAGTATTTT.

Of note for this clonotype: This may stem from a read error, because a much larger clone lies one nucleotide away. The CDR3 DNA reads as TGTGCCGCCAGTGACCGTGGACAGGGGTACACAGATACGCAGTATTTT. It is translated as CAASDRGQGYTDTQYF. The V gene is TRBV24-1, the J gene TRBJ2-3; 9 nucleotides align to TRBD1. The CDR3 totals 16 residues. Germline CDR1 is KGHDR and CDR2 is SFDVKD.

This clonotype was picked up a small number of times. V and J are TRBV5-1 and TRBJ1-1; D not resolved. V was cut by 0 bases and J by 0 bases, with 15 bases left in between. The germline CDR1 and CDR2 sequences are SGHRS and YFSETQ. CDR3 length equals 17 residues. The CDR3 protein is CASSLGVRTSVNTEAFF. Here the CDR3 DNA reads TGCGCCAGCAGCTTGGGGGTCAGAACCAGCGTGAACACTGAAGCTTTCTTT. Supplemented by reference TRBV5-1 and TRBJ1-1, the full variable domain reads KAGVTQTPRYLIKTRGQQVTLSCSPISGHRSVSWYQQTPGQGLQFLFEYFSETQRNKGNFPGRFSGRQFSNSRSEMNVSTLELGDSALYLCASSLGVRTSVNTEAFFGQGTRLTVV.

This sequence joins TRBV14 and TRBJ1-4; 8 bases agree with TRBD1. CDR1 and CDR2 from the germline V gene are SGHDN and FVKESK. The CDR3 extends over 16 amino acids. Trimming at V came to 2 bases and at J to 7 bases, leaving 9 bases not matched to a gene. The CDR3 DNA follows: TGTGCCAGCAGCCAACGAGGAACAGGGGGGGCTGAAAAACTGTTTTTT. It is translated as CASSQRGTGGAEKLFF.

This clonotype was recorded only once. With a much larger clone just one base away, this may be a read error. The chain carries TRBV29-1 and TRBJ2-1; D possibly matches TRBD1 or TRBD2 (5 bases each). The J call is in doubt because the DNA end fits TRBJ2-7 better. Germline V gene sequence: CDR1 SQVTM, CDR2 ANQGSEA. The CDR3 contains 14 residues. The CDR3 coding sequence is TGCAGCGTTGTCGGGGCTCGTTCGGTCAATGAGCAGTACTTC. Amino acids: CSVVGARSVNEQYF.

J is TRBJ2-7 and V is TRBV27; possibly TRBD2 for D (5 bases). The DNA end lines up better with TRBJ2-4; the J call may be wrong. CDR1 MNHEY and CDR2 SMNVEV come from the germline V gene (reference sequence). The CDR3 length is 15 residues. This chain's CDR3 is CASGGFGDGGNIQYF. DNA of the CDR3: TGTGCCAGCGGTGGGTTTGGAGACGGAGGAAACATTCAGTACTTC.

This clonotype has only a few counts. This rearrangement joins TRBV5-1 to TRBJ1-1; D is unclear. This CDR3 spans 14 amino acids. Germline lookup yields CDR1 SGHRS and CDR2 YFSETQ. The V and J ends lost 0 bases and 4 bases respectively, with 10 bases between them. The CDR3 sequence: CASSLGALSTEAFF. The CDR3 DNA is TGCGCCAGCAGCTTGGGGGCTTTAAGCACTGAAGCTTTCTTT. The full variable domain, with the rest looked up from reference TRBV5-1 and TRBJ1-1, is KAGVTQTPRYLIKTRGQQVTLSCSPISGHRSVSWYQQTPGQGLQFLFEYFSETQRNKGNFPGRFSGRQFSNSRSEMNVSTLELGDSALYLCASSLGALSTEAFFGQGTRLTVV.

Worth noting for this clonotype: One base away lies a much larger clone, so this may be a sequencing read error. The V and J genes are TRBV15 and TRBJ2-5; D is tentatively TRBD1 or TRBD2 (5 bases each). The CDR3 consists of 17 residues. In germline, CDR1 is LNHNV, CDR2 YYDKDF (reference sequence). The CDR3 DNA reads as TGTGCCGCCAGCAGATCATCCAACGGGACGGTCCAAGAGACCCAGTACTTC. Protein sequence: CAASRSSNGTVQETQYF.

The chain carries TRBV2 and TRBJ1-1; D remains unclear. V shed 4 bases and J shed 4 bases, with 7 bases lying between them. The CDR3 is 12 residues long. Germline CDR1 is SNHLY and CDR2 is FYNNEI. CDR3 bases: TGTGCCAGCAGTGCTCTCCTCACTGAAGCTTTCTTT. It specifies CASSALLTEAFF.

V is TRBV9 and J is TRBJ2-7, with TRBD2 as a possible D gene (6 bases). The tail of the sequence fits TRBJ2-5 better, so the J call may be wrong. The CDR3 is 13 residues long. Germline assignment: CDR1 SGDLS and CDR2 YYNGEE. The chain's CDR3 is CASSVGLDETQYF. The CDR3, as DNA: TGTGCCAGCAGCGTAGGACTAGACGAGACCCAGTACTTC.

V is TRBV12-3 or TRBV12-4 and J is TRBJ2-5, with TRBD1 matching over 8 bases. J lost 5 bases, V lost 5 bases, and 10 bases had no gene match. The CDR3 has 15 amino acids. CDR3 DNA sequence: TGTGCCAGCAGTCCAGGGGACAGGCTGGGGGAGACCCAGTACTTC. This sequence encodes CASSPGDRLGETQYF.

In nucleotides, the CDR3 is TGCAGTGCTAGAGAGCTAGGGGTCTCCTACAATGAGCAGTTCTTC. Amino acid sequence: CSARELGVSYNEQFF. The gene calls are TRBV20-1 and TRBJ2-1; possible D gene TRBD1, 5 bases. CDR1 and CDR2 (germline): DFQATT, SNEGSKA (reference sequence). The CDR3 sequence is 15 residues long. V lost 0 bases and J lost 0, with 9 bases in between.

This clonotype has at least ten counts. The rearrangement uses TRBV12-3 or TRBV12-4 and TRBJ2-7, with D perhaps matching TRBD2 (6 bases). V was clipped by 5 bases and J by 6 bases, with 11 bases between them. The CDR3 is 12 amino acids. This chain's CDR3 is CASSPSSAEQYF. The CDR3 nucleotides read TGTGCCAGCAGTCCGTCTAGCGCCGAGCAGTACTTC.

The chain is built from TRBV24-1 and TRBJ1-5; no clear D. The germline CDR1 and CDR2 sequences are KGHDR and SFDVKD. The germline V and J ends were trimmed by 3 bases and 2 bases, with 13 bases remaining between them. CDR3 length: 16 residues. CDR3 residues: CATSDAAGVGNQPQHF. DNA of the CDR3: TGTGCCACCAGTGATGCGGCCGGAGTTGGCAATCAGCCCCAGCATTTT.

The V call is TRBV20-1, the J call TRBJ2-5; D is perhaps TRBD2 (6 bases). CDR1 is DFQATT, CDR2 SNEGSKA, per germline (reference sequence). Trimming took off 2 bases at V and 7 bases at J, with 14 bases between the two ends. The CDR3 length is 13 residues. CDR3 nucleotide sequence: TGCAGTGCTAGACGGGGGACTGAAGGGACCCAGTACTTC. Protein product: CSARRGTEGTQYF.

The chain links TRBV9 to TRBJ2-1; D is possibly TRBD1 (5 bases). The J call may be faulty, since TRBJ2-7 better matches the DNA end. CDR3 length: 16 residues. Germline CDR1 is SGDLS and CDR2 is YYNGEE. The CDR3 region has the DNA TGTGCCAGCAGCGTAGCTACCCGACAGAGCTACTACGAGCAGTACTTC. Its translation: CASSVATRQSYYEQYF.

This clonotype has at least ten counts. This sequence joins TRBV14 and TRBJ2-3; unclear D gene. The germline V gene encodes CDR1 SGHDN and CDR2 FVKESK. The CDR3 has 13 amino acids. The V gene lost 4 bases and the J gene lost 4 bases, with 9 bases spanning the gap. Written as DNA, the CDR3 is TGTGCCAGCAGCCGTAGTAGGGCAGATACGCAGTATTTT. Its translation: CASSRSRADTQYF.

There are many counts of this clonotype. The chain carries TRBV28 and TRBJ2-7; a weak D match, TRBD1 (6 bases). CDR3 length: 10 residues. The V gene lost 11 bases and the J gene lost 5 bases, with 10 bases spanning the gap. Per the germline V gene, CDR1 is MDHEN and CDR2 is SYDVKM. CDR3 in amino acids: CASGVHEQYF. In DNA form, the CDR3 reads TGTGCCTCAGGGGTCCACGAGCAGTACTTC.

This clonotype occurred many times. The chain joins TRBV7-2 to TRBJ2-5; no reliable D call. Trimming stripped 2 bases from V and 2 bases from J, with 9 bases between. Germline assignment: CDR1 SGHTA and CDR2 FQGNSA. This CDR3 has 14 residues. CDR3 residues: CASSLSRMQETQYF. The CDR3 region has the DNA TGTGCCAGCAGCTTATCGCGTATGCAAGAGACCCAGTACTTC. The full variable domain, in which reference TRBV7-2 and TRBJ2-5 provide the parts outside the CDR3, is GAGVSQSPSNKVTEKGKDVELRCDPISGHTALYWYRQSLGQGLEFLIYFQGNSAPDKSGLPSDRFSAERTGGSVSTLTIQRTQQEDSAVYLCASSLSRMQETQYFGPGTRLLVL.

As concerns this clonotype: This may be a read error: a much more frequent sequence differs by one nucleotide. The J gene is TRBJ2-7, the V gene TRBV4-2; maybe TRBD2 (6 bases). V dropped 1 base and J dropped 3 bases, with 13 bases sitting between them. CDR1 is LGHNA, CDR2 YNFKEQ, per germline. The CDR3 length is 15 residues. The CDR3 sequence: CASSQGWEAYYEQYF. The CDR3 DNA reads as TGTGCCAGCAGCCAAGGGTGGGAGGCCTACTACGAGCAGTACTTC.